This T cell receptor (beta chain) stems from a study of cytomegalovirus exposure and HLA in healthy donors. The germline V gene has CDR1 SGDLS and CDR2 YYNGEE. The CDR3 contains 16 residues. V was shortened by 0 bases and J by 5 bases, with 15 bases between the two germline ends. Libraries were prepared by immunoSEQ multiplex PCR; TCRdb keeps only in-frame clonotypes and omits some of them. The table has about 240,000 clones, approximately 83% seen once; the top ten hold around 1.2%. The rearrangement uses TRBV9 and TRBJ2-1, with a tentative D call TRBD1 (6 bases). The sample taken for sequencing was PBMCs. This sequence was found in a woman aged 25-40 years in good health and CMV-seropositive. CDR3 DNA sequence: TGTGCCAGCAGCGTAGCGCCAACAGGGTTTAACAATGAGCAGTTCTTC. It translates to CASSVAPTGFNNEQFF.